The clone carrying this T cell receptor beta chain was seen many times. TCRdb redid the calling of the RT-PCR reads with MiXCR, one entry per CDR3 protein. The repertoire includes hundreds of thousands of distinct CDR3 sequences, approximately 15% of them detected once, and 3.6% sits in the top ten. This CDR3 has 17 residues. Trimming removed 5 bases from V and 5 bases from J; junction bases left unmatched: 9. The V gene's germline CDR1 is SGHVS and CDR2 FQNEAQ. The material sequenced was memory CD4+ T cells from blood. The V and J genes are TRBV7-8 and TRBJ2-5, with TRBD2 identical over 15 bases. This receptor was taken from a female donor in good health, serving as a healthy control. CDR3 nucleotides: TGTGCCAGCAGCCTCGGGACTAGCGGGAGGAGTCCGGAGACCCAGTACTTC. Its translation is CASSLGTSGRSPETQYF.